This TCR beta chain came from a study of PD-1 blockade in classical Hodgkin lymphoma. Sequencing used immunoSEQ multiplex PCR; TCRdb keeps in-frame clones, though not all of them. The sample lists about 46,000 clones, 80% occurring once. Each patient relapsed following autologous stem cell transplantation, and prior brentuximab vedotin exposure differed. This CDR3 comprises 13 residues. Germline V gene data show CDR1 as LNHDA and CDR2 as SQIVND (reference sequence). Trimming cost V 3 bases and J 5 bases, with 7 bases left between them. This clone has a handful of counts. Sequencing was performed on peripheral blood mononuclear cells (PBMCs), taken before the second cycle of nivolumab. The gene calls are TRBV19 and TRBJ2-2, with a weak D call TRBD1 (5 bases). This clonotype was obtained from a human donor with classical Hodgkin lymphoma. The DNA of the CDR3 is TGTGCCAGTAGTATCCCAGGGACCGGGGAGCTGTTTTTT. This sequence encodes CASSIPGTGELFF.